The rows below give T cell receptor beta chains drawn from one sample of a study of CD8+CD57+ T cells in acquired aplastic anemia. TCRdb used MiXCR to reprocess the reads, holding one entry per CDR3 protein. The repertoire holds some 180,000 distinct CDR3 sequences, roughly three fifths seen once, with roughly 43% in the top ten. The sample consisted of sorted CD4+, CD8+, or CD8+CD57+ T cells (not recorded which) from PBMCs. All receptors come from a human donor with aplastic anemia. CDR3s include the opening cysteine and the closing phenylalanine or tryptophan. A D gene is named only where the DNA matches it firmly. A clone size is listed for some rows: how often the clone was seen (once, few, many), or a class if it is expanded.

size: -
D: TRBD1
V: TRBV24-1
J: TRBJ2-3
CDR3: CATSDPWTGPDTQYF
DNA: TGTGCCACCAGTGATCCCTGGACAGGGCCGGATACGCAGTATTTT

size: few
D: -
V: TRBV4-2
J: TRBJ2-7
CDR3: CASSRDRTSSYEQYF
DNA: TGTGCCAGCAGCCGAGACAGGACCTCCTCCTACGAGCAGTACTTC

size: -
D: -
V: TRBV7-9
J: TRBJ1-6
CDR3: CASSTGVYNSPLHF
DNA: TGTGCCAGCTCAACGGGAGTGTATAATTCACCCCTCCACTTT

size: -
D: TRBD1
V: TRBV7-2
J: TRBJ1-4
CDR3: CASSVPGQGKEKLFF
DNA: TGTGCCAGCAGCGTACCGGGACAGGGAAAGGAAAAACTGTTTTTT

size: -
D: TRBD2
V: TRBV20-1
J: TRBJ2-1
CDR3: CSAPTKSGRTNNEQFF
DNA: TGCAGTGCTCCAACCAAAAGCGGGAGAACCAACAATGAGCAGTTCTTC

size: -
D: -
V: TRBV20-1
J: TRBJ2-5
CDR3: CSARDGWGKETQYF
DNA: TGCAGTGCTAGAGATGGGTGGGGAAAAGAGACCCAGTACTTC

size: -
D: TRBD1
V: TRBV20-1
J: TRBJ2-7
CDR3: CSVPYTGGFEQYF
DNA: TGCAGTGTCCCCTATACAGGGGGCTTCGAGCAGTACTTC

size: -
D: -
V: TRBV10-3
J: TRBJ1-6
CDR3: CASASRGYSPLHF
DNA: TGTGCCTCAGCGTCGAGAGGTTATTCACCCCTCCACTTT

size: many
D: -
V: TRBV7-9
J: TRBJ2-3
CDR3: CASSDFPGPSTDTQYF
DNA: TGTGCCAGCAGCGACTTTCCGGGACCCAGCACAGATACGCAGTATTTT

size: -
D: -
V: TRBV20-1
J: TRBJ2-5
CDR3: CSARTSTYRQETQYF
DNA: TGCAGTGCGCGCACTAGCACCTACCGTCAAGAGACCCAGTACTTC

size: -
D: -
V: TRBV6-6
J: TRBJ2-7
CDR3: CASRPQVGTYEQYF
DNA: TGTGCCAGCAGACCCCAGGTGGGTACCTACGAGCAGTACTTC

size: -
D: TRBD1
V: TRBV9
J: TRBJ1-2
CDR3: CASSVAWTGQGSSNYGYTF
DNA: TGTGCCAGCAGCGTAGCGTGGACAGGACAGGGCTCCTCTAACTATGGCTACACCTTC

size: -
D: TRBD2
V: TRBV7-2
J: TRBJ2-1
CDR3: CASSLAQTSYGSYNEQFF
DNA: TGTGCCAGCAGCTTAGCCCAGACTAGCTACGGCTCCTACAATGAGCAGTTCTTC

size: many
D: -
V: TRBV27
J: TRBJ2-7
CDR3: CASALTKRSYEQYF
DNA: TGTGCCAGCGCCCTGACAAAACGATCCTACGAGCAGTACTTC

size: -
D: -
V: TRBV7-9
J: TRBJ2-1
CDR3: CASSLARGEQFF
DNA: TGTGCCAGCAGCTTAGCGCGGGGTGAGCAGTTCTTC

size: -
D: -
V: TRBV4-1
J: TRBJ1-6
CDR3: CASSQGPYNSPFHF
DNA: TGCGCCAGCAGCCAAGGCCCCTATAATTCACCCTTCCACTTT

size: -
D: -
V: TRBV7-8
J: TRBJ2-7
CDR3: CASSRDWPYEQYF
DNA: TGTGCCAGCAGCCGGGACTGGCCCTACGAGCAGTACTTC

size: -
D: TRBD2
V: TRBV20-1
J: TRBJ2-7
CDR3: CSAAGLATYEQYF
DNA: TGCAGTGCCGCGGGACTAGCGACCTACGAGCAGTACTTC

size: -
D: -
V: TRBV4-2
J: TRBJ2-7
CDR3: CASSRGTLQKGSTYEQYF
DNA: TGTGCCAGCAGCCGAGGGACCCTCCAGAAGGGGTCTACCTACGAGCAGTACTTC

size: many
D: -
V: TRBV12-3/TRBV12-4
J: TRBJ2-7
CDR3: CASSLDRYYEQYF
DNA: TGTGCCAGCAGTTTAGACCGATACTACGAGCAGTACTTC

size: -
D: -
V: TRBV24-1
J: TRBJ2-5
CDR3: CATSGGAQGRIEETQYF
DNA: TGTGCCACCAGTGGTGGGGCCCAGGGAAGGATAGAGGAGACCCAGTACTTC

size: few
D: TRBD2
V: TRBV24-1
J: TRBJ2-3
CDR3: CATSDQSSGEVGGTDTQYF
DNA: TGTGCCACCAGTGATCAGTCTAGCGGGGAGGTTGGCGGCACAGATACGCAGTATTTT

size: -
D: -
V: TRBV15
J: TRBJ1-1
CDR3: CATSSGSGANTEAFF
DNA: TGTGCCACCAGCAGCGGCTCAGGGGCAAACACTGAAGCTTTCTTT

size: -
D: -
V: TRBV24-1
J: TRBJ1-5
CDR3: CATSGEGFNQPQHF
DNA: TGTGCCACCAGTGGCGAGGGGTTCAATCAGCCCCAGCATTTT

size: -
D: -
V: TRBV15
J: TRBJ2-3
CDR3: CATSRGQETTDTQYF
DNA: TGTGCCACCAGCAGAGGACAGGAAACTACAGATACGCAGTATTTT

size: -
D: TRBD2
V: TRBV7-9
J: TRBJ2-7
CDR3: CASSPSGGAYEQYF
DNA: TGTGCCAGCAGCCCCAGTGGGGGGGCCTACGAGCAGTACTTC

size: -
D: TRBD2
V: TRBV7-9
J: TRBJ2-2
CDR3: CASSFSGGSGYTGELFF
DNA: TGTGCCAGCAGCTTCTCGGGCGGGAGTGGGTACACCGGGGAGCTGTTTTTT